This is a list of T cell receptor beta chains from one sample in a study of cytomegalovirus exposure and HLA in healthy donors. The protocol was immunoSEQ multiplex PCR, while the TCRdb copy is restricted to in-frame clones and leaves out a portion. Of 90,000 to 130,000 clones in the sample, approximately 86% were seen once. The sequenced material came from PBMCs. These receptors all come from a man between 40 and 49 years old in good health and CMV-seronegative. CDR3s include the opening cysteine and the closing phenylalanine or tryptophan.

V gene: TRBV7-8
J gene: TRBJ1-6
CDR3 length: 17
CDR3 protein: CASSRIPGQAINSPLHF

V gene: TRBV7-8
J gene: TRBJ2-5
CDR3 length: 16
CDR3 protein: CASSPGLAGEGETQYF

V gene: TRBV9
J gene: TRBJ1-5
CDR3 length: 13
CDR3 protein: CASSVGQAGPQHF

V gene: TRBV7-9
J gene: TRBJ1-3
CDR3 length: 14
CDR3 protein: CASSLGAAENTIYF

V gene: TRBV6-5
J gene: TRBJ2-1
CDR3 length: 15
CDR3 protein: CASSYVHKSGDEQFF

V gene: TRBV5-6
J gene: TRBJ2-7
CDR3 length: 12
CDR3 protein: CASSLETDEQYF

V gene: TRBV18
J gene: TRBJ1-1
CDR3 length: 15
CDR3 protein: CASSLGTGGNTEAFF

V gene: TRBV6-1
J gene: TRBJ1-1
CDR3 length: 13
CDR3 protein: CASSVRGSTEAFF

V gene: TRBV5-4
J gene: TRBJ2-5
CDR3 length: 17
CDR3 protein: CASSLETRLAGKETQYF

V gene: TRBV7-9
J gene: TRBJ1-4
CDR3 length: 16
CDR3 protein: CASSLARGTGSEKLFF

V gene: TRBV6-5
J gene: TRBJ2-5
CDR3 length: 13
CDR3 protein: CASSTGALGTQYF

V gene: TRBV11-2
J gene: TRBJ1-1
CDR3 length: 14
CDR3 protein: CASSLDWTGAEAFF

V gene: TRBV5-1
J gene: TRBJ1-4
CDR3 length: 14
CDR3 protein: CASSFGGTNEKLFF

V gene: TRBV6-5
J gene: TRBJ2-5
CDR3 length: 16
CDR3 protein: CASSYSARTGRETQYF

V gene: TRBV4-1
J gene: TRBJ1-2
CDR3 length: 14
CDR3 protein: CASSQDNREDGYTF

V gene: TRBV7-2
J gene: TRBJ1-6
CDR3 length: 17
CDR3 protein: CASSLAAQGSYNSPLHF

V gene: TRBV23-1
J gene: TRBJ2-1
CDR3 length: 15
CDR3 protein: CASMSGTGVIHEQFF

V gene: TRBV2
J gene: TRBJ2-2
CDR3 length: 12
CDR3 protein: CASRTSPGELFF

V gene: TRBV6-4
J gene: TRBJ2-1
CDR3 length: 16
CDR3 protein: CASSESPVSSYNEQFF

V gene: TRBV6-5
J gene: TRBJ1-4
CDR3 length: 15
CDR3 protein: CASKRDRGNGEKLFF

V gene: TRBV27
J gene: TRBJ2-1
CDR3 length: 16
CDR3 protein: CASSIYGGEGFDEQFF

V gene: TRBV7-8
J gene: TRBJ1-1
CDR3 length: 14
CDR3 protein: CASSAETGLVEAFF

V gene: TRBV5-1
J gene: TRBJ2-5
CDR3 length: 15
CDR3 protein: CASSLQGKSQETQYF